Listed here are 4 T cell receptor beta chains from one sample, sequenced in a study of tumor and adjacent non-tumor tissue in lung cancer. The template was RNA from unsorted bulk tissue. More than 3 cm separated this lung sample from the edge of the tumor. Three rounds of nested PCR, following a modified ARM-PCR protocol, produced the TCRbeta library. TCRdb reprocessed the multiplex PCR reads with MiXCR, giving one entry per CDR3 protein. This sample has 50,000 or so distinct CDR3 sequences, with about 70% found just once. The sample was distant non-tumor lung tissue. The source is a woman between 55 and 75 years old with non-small cell lung cancer.

As to this clonotype: At one boundary the junction diverges from the germline segment, which might be a read error. V is TRBV6-5 and J is TRBJ2-2; no reliable D call. CDR3 size: 12 residues. Per germline, CDR1 MNHEY and CDR2 SVGAGI. Written as DNA, the CDR3 is TGTCCCAGCAGTTATAGGGTCGGGGAGCTGTTTTTT. This encodes CPSSYRVGELFF.

Note on this clonotype: Its ends do not fully match the called genes, so a read error is possible. The CDR3 DNA follows: TGTGCCAGCAGCATAGGGCGGGGAGGTGAGCAGCTTTTC. Translating it yields CASSIGRGGEQLF. The chain couples TRBV6-2 or TRBV6-3 to TRBJ2-1; D may be TRBD2 (6 bases). CDR1 and CDR2 from the germline V gene are MNHEY and SVGEGT. CDR3 length equals 13 residues.

This clonotype was detected a few times. This may come from a read error, since a much larger clone is one base off. J is TRBJ2-1 and V is TRBV4-2; TRBD1 is a possible D gene (7 bases). Germline CDR1 is LGHNA and CDR2 is YNFKEQ. The CDR3 is made up of 15 amino acids. V gave up 6 bases and J gave up 8 bases, with 20 bases separating them. For the CDR3, the DNA is TGTGCCAGCAGTCGGACTGGCGGGACAGAGGATGAGCAGTTCTTC. Protein sequence: CASSRTGGTEDEQFF.

The chain is built from TRBV4-1 and TRBJ1-1; possibly TRBD1 for D (5 bases). Trimming stripped 2 bases from V and 7 bases from J, with 17 bases between. CDR1 MGHRA and CDR2 YSYEKL come from the germline V gene. This CDR3 is built from 15 residues. The CDR3 region has the DNA TGCGCCAGCAGCCAAAAGGTCCTGGAGCAGGGTGAAGCTTTCTTT. Translation gives CASSQKVLEQGEAFF.